This paragraph reports one T cell receptor beta chain. This clone was counted a single time. The antigen it binds to is not known. There are no base qualities to consult, and no much larger clone falls within one base. Looking up the germline V gene yields CDR1 KGHDR and CDR2 SFDVKD. The CDR3 sequence holds 14 residues, the cysteine and phenylalanine included. Only the CDR3 portion is preserved as DNA: 42 bases, with reading frame beginning at the first base. The germline V and J ends show losses of 5 bases and 3 bases respectively, and no gene match explains 6 bases of the junction. TCRbeta CDR3 regions were amplified from genomic DNA by means of the immunoSEQ Assay, a bias-controlled multiplex PCR. Per the original workflow: Nucleated cell counts per sample were estimated from amplification of reference gene primers within the assay. To quantify the absolute abundance of each unique TCRbeta CDR3 rearrangement, sequence reads were collapsed and filtered. For each sample, productive Simpson clonality was calculated by taking the square root of Simpson's diversity index across productive rearrangements. TCRdb stores this immuneACCESS table with in-frame sequences only. Part of the clones is absent; in the studies checked, under half of the shortfall reflects unresolved V genes, and no reason is known for the rest. Clone size and the V and J calls come from that table; the DNA yielded D and trimming. The table for this sample lists roughly 160,000 clones; more than 75% of them were counted only once. Around 4.8% of the sample is in the top ten clones.

This sample is drawn from a study of blood T cell repertoires in COVID-19 (dated by TCRdb to the early 2020s). As for the study more broadly: The collaborator samples originated in the United States, Italy and Spain and spanned the acute and convalescent phases of COVID-19. The prospective study material was composed of cDNA or gDNA derived from T cells, B-cell-depleted T cells, or PBMCs. The dataset comprised deeply sampled blood TCRbeta repertoires from subjects exposed to, actively infected with, or recovered from COVID-19. A freely available public database, intended as a resource for researchers studying the immune response to SARS-CoV-2, is where the repertoires were released. The samples were drawn from two sources: the first 160 participants of the ongoing ImmuneRACE study, and about 1,300 subjects contributed by 6 global collaborators. The sample metadata nearly always contained a de-identified subject ID, COVID-19 status, age in years and sex. HLA class I and class II types, where available, came from metadata supplied by the sample provider rather than from assay-based typing.

The study at large found these results: Clinical and demographic metadata were provided uncurated, with the amount varying by source and participant.

In Seattle, one collaborating source enrolled patients while the infection was active and tracked those patients longitudinally over the course of disease. Collaborating institutions collected whole blood in K2EDTA tubes following their own protocols. For TCRbeta analysis, collaborator samples were shipped as frozen whole blood, as isolated PBMCs, or as DNA extracted from either sample type. The rearrangement joined TRBV24-1 to TRBJ2-7; 7 bases in the middle match TRBD2. The clonotype was recovered from a man aged 18 to 30 with COVID-19, enrolled during active disease. Material: peripheral blood. The DNA is TGTGCCACCAGTGCTGCTAGCGGAGACTACGAGCAGTACTTC. Translation gives CATSAASGDYEQYF.